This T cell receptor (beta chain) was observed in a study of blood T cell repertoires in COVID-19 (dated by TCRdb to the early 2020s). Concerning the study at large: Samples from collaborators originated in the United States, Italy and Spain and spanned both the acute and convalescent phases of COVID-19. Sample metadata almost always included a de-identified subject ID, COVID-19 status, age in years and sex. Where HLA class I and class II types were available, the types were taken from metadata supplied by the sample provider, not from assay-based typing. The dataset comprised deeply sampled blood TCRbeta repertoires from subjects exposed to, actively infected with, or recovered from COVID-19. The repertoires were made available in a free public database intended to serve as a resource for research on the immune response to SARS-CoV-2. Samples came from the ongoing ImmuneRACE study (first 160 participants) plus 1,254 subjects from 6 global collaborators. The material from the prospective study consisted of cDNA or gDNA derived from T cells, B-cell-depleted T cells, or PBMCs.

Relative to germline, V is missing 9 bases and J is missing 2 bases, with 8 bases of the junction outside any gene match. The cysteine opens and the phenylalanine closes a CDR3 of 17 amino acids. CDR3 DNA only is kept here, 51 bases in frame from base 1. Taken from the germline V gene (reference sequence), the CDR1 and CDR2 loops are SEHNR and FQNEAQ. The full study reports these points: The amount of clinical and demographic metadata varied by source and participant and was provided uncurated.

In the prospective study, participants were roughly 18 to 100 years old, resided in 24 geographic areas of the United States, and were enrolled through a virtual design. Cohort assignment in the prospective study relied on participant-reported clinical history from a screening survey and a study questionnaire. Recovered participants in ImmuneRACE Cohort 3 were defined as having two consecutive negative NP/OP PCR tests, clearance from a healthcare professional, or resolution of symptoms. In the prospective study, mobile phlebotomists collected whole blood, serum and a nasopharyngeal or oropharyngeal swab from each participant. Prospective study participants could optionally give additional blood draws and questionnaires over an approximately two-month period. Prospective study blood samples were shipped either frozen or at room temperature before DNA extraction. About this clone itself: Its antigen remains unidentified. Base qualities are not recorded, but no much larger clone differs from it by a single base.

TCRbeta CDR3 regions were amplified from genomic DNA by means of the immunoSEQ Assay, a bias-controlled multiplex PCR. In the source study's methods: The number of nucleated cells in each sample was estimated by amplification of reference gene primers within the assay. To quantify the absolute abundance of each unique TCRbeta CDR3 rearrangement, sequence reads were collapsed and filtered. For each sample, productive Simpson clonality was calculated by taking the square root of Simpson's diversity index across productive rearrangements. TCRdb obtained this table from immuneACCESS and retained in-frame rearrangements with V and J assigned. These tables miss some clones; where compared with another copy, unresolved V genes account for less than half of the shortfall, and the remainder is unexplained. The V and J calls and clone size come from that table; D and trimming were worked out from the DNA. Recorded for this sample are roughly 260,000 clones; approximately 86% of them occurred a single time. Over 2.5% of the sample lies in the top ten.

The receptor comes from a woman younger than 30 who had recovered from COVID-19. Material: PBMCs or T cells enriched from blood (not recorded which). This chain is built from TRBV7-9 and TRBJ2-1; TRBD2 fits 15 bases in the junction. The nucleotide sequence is TGTGCCAGTTCCGGGACTAGCGGGGGGATCCCCTACAATGAGCAGTTCTTC. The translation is CASSGTSGGIPYNEQFF.